The sequence of this T cell receptor (beta chain) was determined in a study of blood T cell repertoires in COVID-19. Sequencing used immunoSEQ multiplex PCR; TCRdb keeps in-frame clones, though not all of them. The table records a few hundred thousand clones, around 87% of them present only once. Germline lookup yields CDR1 MNHNS and CDR2 SASEGT. This CDR3 contains 15 residues. Losses at the gene ends were 3 bases for V and 4 bases for J; bases not matched to a gene: 7. The V call is TRBV6-1, the J call TRBJ1-2, with 8 bases that match TRBD1. The sequence was collected from a woman between 45 and 65 years old with acute or convalescent COVID-19. Sequenced material: peripheral blood. The CDR3 protein is CASSETGAPVYGYTF. The CDR3 nucleotides are TGTGCCAGCAGTGAGACAGGGGCGCCCGTCTATGGCTACACCTTC.